This is a list of T cell receptor beta chains from one sample in a study of CD8 T cells in Susac syndrome. MiXCR was run by TCRdb on the immunoSEQ multiplex PCR reads, yielding one entry per CDR3 protein. The sample includes about 200,000 distinct CDR3 sequences, roughly nine tenths of them seen just once. The sequenced sample was CD4+ T cells from PBMCs. The receptors were gathered from a human donor with Susac syndrome. Both conserved end residues are part of each CDR3. Each record gives: CDR3 length, V gene, clone size, D gene, J gene, CDR3 DNA, CDR3 protein. The D gene is left open where the match is weak. Some rows have no size entry. The others give once, few or many, or a class for an expanded clone.

len: 17; v_gene: TRBV4-1; abundance: .; d_gene: .; j_gene: TRBJ1-3; CDR3nt: TGCGCCAGCAGCCAAGGTTCGCCGGGATACTCTGGAAACACCATATATTTT; CDR3aa: CASSQGSPGYSGNTIYF
len: 16; v_gene: TRBV18; abundance: .; d_gene: .; j_gene: TRBJ1-1; CDR3nt: TGTGCCAGCTCACCAGCCATGAGGTCGGGGAACACTGAAGCTTTCTTT; CDR3aa: CASSPAMRSGNTEAFF
len: 15; v_gene: TRBV9; abundance: .; d_gene: .; j_gene: TRBJ1-1; CDR3nt: TGTGCCAGCAGCAGACAGGACTTGGGGAACACTGAAGCTTTCTTT; CDR3aa: CASSRQDLGNTEAFF
len: 13; v_gene: TRBV7-9; abundance: once; d_gene: .; j_gene: TRBJ2-7; CDR3nt: TGTGCCAGCAGTTACCGGGATGCCTACGAGCAGTACTTC; CDR3aa: CASSYRDAYEQYF
len: 13; v_gene: TRBV7-9; abundance: .; d_gene: .; j_gene: TRBJ2-7; CDR3nt: TGTGCCAGCAACCGGGACCCGGCCTACGAGCAGTACTTC; CDR3aa: CASNRDPAYEQYF
len: 12; v_gene: TRBV15; abundance: .; d_gene: .; j_gene: TRBJ1-1; CDR3nt: TGTGCCACCAGCAGGTCGGGGCCTGAAGCTTTCTTT; CDR3aa: CATSRSGPEAFF
len: 15; v_gene: TRBV19; abundance: once; d_gene: TRBD1; j_gene: TRBJ1-1; CDR3nt: TGTGCCAGTAGTGATAACAGGGGAGGGAACACTGAAGCTTTCTTT; CDR3aa: CASSDNRGGNTEAFF
len: 14; v_gene: TRBV7-2; abundance: .; d_gene: .; j_gene: TRBJ2-2; CDR3nt: TGTGCCAGCAGCTTCGCGGTCGGGGAAGGTGGCCTTTTTTTT; CDR3aa: CASSFAVGEGGLFF
len: 14; v_gene: TRBV18; abundance: .; d_gene: TRBD1; j_gene: TRBJ2-7; CDR3nt: TGTGCCAGCTCACCAGGGACAGGAACCTACGAGCAGTACTTC; CDR3aa: CASSPGTGTYEQYF
len: 15; v_gene: TRBV5-4; abundance: .; d_gene: .; j_gene: TRBJ2-3; CDR3nt: TGTGCCAGCAGCTCGGGACCCATGGAAACAGATACGCAGTATTTT; CDR3aa: CASSSGPMETDTQYF
len: 17; v_gene: TRBV30; abundance: .; d_gene: TRBD2; j_gene: TRBJ2-3; CDR3nt: TGTGCCTGGAGTTCCCAGCGGACTAGCGGGGGCACAGATACGCAGTATTTT; CDR3aa: CAWSSQRTSGGTDTQYF
len: 13; v_gene: TRBV20-1; abundance: .; d_gene: TRBD1; j_gene: TRBJ1-4; CDR3nt: TGCAGTGCTAGAGACAGGGGGAATGAAAAACTGTTTTTT; CDR3aa: CSARDRGNEKLFF
len: 14; v_gene: TRBV10-3; abundance: .; d_gene: .; j_gene: TRBJ1-1; CDR3nt: TGTGCCACAGAGAACGGAGAGATGAGCACTGAAGCTTTCTTT; CDR3aa: CATENGEMSTEAFF
len: 15; v_gene: TRBV12-3/TRBV12-4; abundance: .; d_gene: TRBD2; j_gene: TRBJ2-7; CDR3nt: TGTGCCAGCAGTTGGGGACTAGCGGGGTCCTACGAGCAGTACTTC; CDR3aa: CASSWGLAGSYEQYF
len: 13; v_gene: TRBV3-1; abundance: .; d_gene: .; j_gene: TRBJ1-5; CDR3nt: TGTGCCAGCAGCCCTAGGACAGATCAGCCCCAGCATTTT; CDR3aa: CASSPRTDQPQHF
len: 15; v_gene: TRBV18; abundance: .; d_gene: .; j_gene: TRBJ2-3; CDR3nt: TGTGCCAGCTCACGATTAGCTATTAGCACAGATACGCAGTATTTT; CDR3aa: CASSRLAISTDTQYF
len: 16; v_gene: TRBV18; abundance: .; d_gene: .; j_gene: TRBJ2-1; CDR3nt: TGTGCCAGCTCACCTGAAGGGGATAGCTCCTACAATGAGCAGTTCTTC; CDR3aa: CASSPEGDSSYNEQFF
len: 18; v_gene: TRBV7-6; abundance: .; d_gene: TRBD2; j_gene: TRBJ2-3; CDR3nt: TGTGCCAGCAGCTCATTACCCGGGACTAGCGGGAGCACAGATACGCAGTATTTT; CDR3aa: CASSSLPGTSGSTDTQYF
len: 15; v_gene: TRBV9; abundance: once; d_gene: .; j_gene: TRBJ1-1; CDR3nt: TGTGCCAGCAGCGTAGGCGGGATGATGAACACTGAAGCTTTCTTT; CDR3aa: CASSVGGMMNTEAFF
len: 15; v_gene: TRBV9; abundance: .; d_gene: .; j_gene: TRBJ1-6; CDR3nt: TGTGCCAGCAGCGTAGATTACATGGGGGATTCACCCCTCCACTTT; CDR3aa: CASSVDYMGDSPLHF
len: 16; v_gene: TRBV19; abundance: .; d_gene: TRBD2; j_gene: TRBJ2-1; CDR3nt: TGTGCCAGTAGTGAAAGTAGCGGGAGGGCTGACAATGAGCAGTTCTTC; CDR3aa: CASSESSGRADNEQFF
len: 11; v_gene: TRBV20-1; abundance: .; d_gene: .; j_gene: TRBJ2-7; CDR3nt: TGCAGTGCTAGGGGGGGGCACGAGCAGTACTTC; CDR3aa: CSARGGHEQYF
len: 13; v_gene: TRBV5-1; abundance: .; d_gene: .; j_gene: TRBJ2-7; CDR3nt: TGCGCCAGCGGACGGGCGGAGACCTACGAGCAGTACTTC; CDR3aa: CASGRAETYEQYF
len: 13; v_gene: TRBV28; abundance: .; d_gene: .; j_gene: TRBJ2-7; CDR3nt: TGTGCCAGCGCCTCGGGAGTTCTCTACGAGCAGTACTTC; CDR3aa: CASASGVLYEQYF
len: 13; v_gene: TRBV5-1; abundance: .; d_gene: .; j_gene: TRBJ1-2; CDR3nt: TGCGCCAGCAGCTTGGAAAGGGTGTATGGCTACACCTTC; CDR3aa: CASSLERVYGYTF
len: 14; v_gene: TRBV5-6; abundance: once; d_gene: .; j_gene: TRBJ1-1; CDR3nt: TGTGCCAGCAGCTTTGGCAGTACCAACACTGAAGCTTTCTTT; CDR3aa: CASSFGSTNTEAFF
len: 15; v_gene: TRBV28; abundance: .; d_gene: .; j_gene: TRBJ1-2; CDR3nt: TGTGCCAGCAGTTTTGTTGCAGGGCTCATCTATGGCTACACCTTC; CDR3aa: CASSFVAGLIYGYTF
len: 15; v_gene: TRBV6-5; abundance: .; d_gene: .; j_gene: TRBJ1-4; CDR3nt: TGTGCCAGTAAAAGGACAGCCTCAACTAATGAAAAACTGTTTTTT; CDR3aa: CASKRTASTNEKLFF
len: 13; v_gene: TRBV28; abundance: .; d_gene: TRBD1; j_gene: TRBJ1-2; CDR3nt: TGTGCCAGCTCTGCAGGGGGATCGGTGGGCTACACCTTC; CDR3aa: CASSAGGSVGYTF
len: 16; v_gene: TRBV5-1; abundance: .; d_gene: TRBD1; j_gene: TRBJ1-4; CDR3nt: TGCGCCAGCAGCTCCATACCGACAGGGGGAGGTGAAAAACTGTTTTTT; CDR3aa: CASSSIPTGGGEKLFF
len: 15; v_gene: TRBV20-1; abundance: once; d_gene: .; j_gene: TRBJ2-1; CDR3nt: TGCAGTGCACGAGGGACTCTGAACTCCTACAATGAGCAGTTCTTC; CDR3aa: CSARGTLNSYNEQFF
len: 13; v_gene: TRBV6-5; abundance: .; d_gene: .; j_gene: TRBJ1-2; CDR3nt: TGTGCCAGCAGTTACTCGTGGGGTGATGGCTACACCTTC; CDR3aa: CASSYSWGDGYTF
len: 15; v_gene: TRBV9; abundance: .; d_gene: .; j_gene: TRBJ2-7; CDR3nt: TGTGCCAGCAGCGTAGACCCCCAGGGAGGCTACGAGCAGTACTTC; CDR3aa: CASSVDPQGGYEQYF
len: 14; v_gene: TRBV11-2; abundance: .; d_gene: TRBD1; j_gene: TRBJ1-1; CDR3nt: TGTGCCAGCAGCTCCAGGGGGTATGACACTGAAGCTTTCTTT; CDR3aa: CASSSRGYDTEAFF
len: 14; v_gene: TRBV7-8; abundance: .; d_gene: TRBD1; j_gene: TRBJ1-3; CDR3nt: TGTGCCAGCAGCTCCCGACAGGGTGTCAACACCATATATTTT; CDR3aa: CASSSRQGVNTIYF
len: 15; v_gene: TRBV30; abundance: few; d_gene: .; j_gene: TRBJ1-5; CDR3nt: TGTGCCTGGAGTGTACTCGGAGATAGCAATCAGCCCCAGCATTTT; CDR3aa: CAWSVLGDSNQPQHF
len: 13; v_gene: TRBV12-3/TRBV12-4; abundance: .; d_gene: .; j_gene: TRBJ1-3; CDR3nt: TGTGCCAGCAGTCGATCTAAGGGAAACACCATATATTTT; CDR3aa: CASSRSKGNTIYF
len: 15; v_gene: TRBV2; abundance: .; d_gene: TRBD2; j_gene: TRBJ2-3; CDR3nt: TGTGCCAGCAGTGTCGGACTAGCGGGAGCAGATACGCAGTATTTT; CDR3aa: CASSVGLAGADTQYF
len: 14; v_gene: TRBV20-1; abundance: .; d_gene: .; j_gene: TRBJ2-1; CDR3nt: TGCAGTGTACTTACGGGGTGGTCCTACAATGAGCAGTTCTTC; CDR3aa: CSVLTGWSYNEQFF
len: 16; v_gene: TRBV20-1; abundance: .; d_gene: .; j_gene: TRBJ2-1; CDR3nt: TGCAGTGCTATTCACCCAGGGGGGTTCGCCTACAATGAGCAGTTCTTC; CDR3aa: CSAIHPGGFAYNEQFF
len: 14; v_gene: TRBV6-1; abundance: .; d_gene: .; j_gene: TRBJ1-2; CDR3nt: TGTGCCAGCATCCCCTGGCAGGGCAGATATGGCTACACCTTC; CDR3aa: CASIPWQGRYGYTF
len: 11; v_gene: TRBV19; abundance: .; d_gene: .; j_gene: TRBJ1-1; CDR3nt: TGTGCCAGTCAGTCTGACACTGAAGCTTTCTTT; CDR3aa: CASQSDTEAFF
len: 15; v_gene: TRBV9; abundance: .; d_gene: TRBD1; j_gene: TRBJ1-4; CDR3nt: TGTGCCAGCAGCCCGATGGACAGGGACAATGAAAAACTGTTTTTT; CDR3aa: CASSPMDRDNEKLFF
len: 15; v_gene: TRBV9; abundance: .; d_gene: TRBD2; j_gene: TRBJ2-7; CDR3nt: TGTGCCAGCAGCCCCGGGACTAGCGGGGATTTGGAGCAGTACTTC; CDR3aa: CASSPGTSGDLEQYF
len: 19; v_gene: TRBV7-9; abundance: .; d_gene: TRBD2; j_gene: TRBJ2-5; CDR3nt: TGTGCCAGCAGCAACACCCCGGGGCTAGCGGGGCTACGGGTAGAGACCCAGTACTTC; CDR3aa: CASSNTPGLAGLRVETQYF
len: 15; v_gene: TRBV13; abundance: .; d_gene: TRBD2; j_gene: TRBJ2-7; CDR3nt: TGTGCCAGCAGCCGTAGCGGGGAGGGACTTGGCGAGCAGTACTTC; CDR3aa: CASSRSGEGLGEQYF
len: 17; v_gene: TRBV24-1; abundance: .; d_gene: TRBD2; j_gene: TRBJ2-1; CDR3nt: TGTGCCACCAGTGATACAAGCGGGAGGGCACCCTACAATGAGCAGTTCTTC; CDR3aa: CATSDTSGRAPYNEQFF
len: 15; v_gene: TRBV9; abundance: .; d_gene: .; j_gene: TRBJ2-6; CDR3nt: TGTGCCAGCAGCTTGTGGGAAACTGGGGCCAACGTCCTGACTTTC; CDR3aa: CASSLWETGANVLTF
len: 14; v_gene: TRBV5-1; abundance: .; d_gene: .; j_gene: TRBJ2-7; CDR3nt: TGCGCCAGCAGCTTGGACCTAGGCACCTACGAGCAGTACTTC; CDR3aa: CASSLDLGTYEQYF
len: 13; v_gene: TRBV7-2; abundance: .; d_gene: .; j_gene: TRBJ1-5; CDR3nt: TGTGCCAGCAGCTTAGTGGAGGGTCAGCCCCAGCATTTT; CDR3aa: CASSLVEGQPQHF
len: 15; v_gene: TRBV20-1; abundance: .; d_gene: TRBD2; j_gene: TRBJ2-3; CDR3nt: TGCAGTGCAACCTCCGCGGGGGGTAGGACAGATACGCAGTATTTT; CDR3aa: CSATSAGGRTDTQYF
len: 13; v_gene: TRBV7-2; abundance: .; d_gene: .; j_gene: TRBJ2-7; CDR3nt: TGTGCCAGCAGCTCTAGGGACGTCTACGAGCAGTACTTC; CDR3aa: CASSSRDVYEQYF
len: 15; v_gene: TRBV29-1; abundance: .; d_gene: .; j_gene: TRBJ2-7; CDR3nt: TGCAGCGTTCTCACCGCGGATCTTTTCGGGGGCGAGCAGTACTTC; CDR3aa: CSVLTADLFGGEQYF
len: 15; v_gene: TRBV3-1; abundance: .; d_gene: .; j_gene: TRBJ2-1; CDR3nt: TGTGCCAGCAGCCAAGGTAGACAGACCTACAATGAGCAGTTCTTC; CDR3aa: CASSQGRQTYNEQFF
len: 12; v_gene: TRBV2; abundance: .; d_gene: TRBD1; j_gene: TRBJ2-7; CDR3nt: TGTGCCATCCGGACAGGCCACTACGAGCAGTACTTC; CDR3aa: CAIRTGHYEQYF
len: 14; v_gene: TRBV29-1; abundance: .; d_gene: .; j_gene: TRBJ2-1; CDR3nt: TGCAGCGGCAAGCCCGGGACCGACTACAATGAGCAGTTCTTC; CDR3aa: CSGKPGTDYNEQFF
len: 15; v_gene: TRBV28; abundance: once; d_gene: .; j_gene: TRBJ2-5; CDR3nt: TGTGCCAGCAGTCGCGGGGGACAGTCTGAAGAGACCCAGTACTTC; CDR3aa: CASSRGGQSEETQYF